This TCR beta chain was profiled in a study of shared clonotypes between healthy human individuals. Trimming took off 0 bases at V and 4 bases at J, with 9 bases between the two ends. Germline loops: CDR1 GTSNPN, CDR2 SVGIG (reference sequence). This CDR3 is 14 amino acids long. TCRdb's copy holds only in-frame clones and misses some; the assay was immunoSEQ multiplex PCR. Found here are about 1.1 million clones, 70% to 80% of them singletons; the top ten hold roughly 0.9%. The chain links TRBV30 to TRBJ2-2; unclear D gene. The receptor's source is a man between 18 and 29 years old in good health. Some clones in this sample may be carry-over from other donors' samples. Sequenced material: memory CD4+ T cells from PBMCs. Specified subset: CD45RA-negative fraction. This CDR3 is CAWSVYETTGELFF. In DNA form, the CDR3 reads TGTGCCTGGAGTGTATATGAGACCACCGGGGAGCTGTTTTTT.